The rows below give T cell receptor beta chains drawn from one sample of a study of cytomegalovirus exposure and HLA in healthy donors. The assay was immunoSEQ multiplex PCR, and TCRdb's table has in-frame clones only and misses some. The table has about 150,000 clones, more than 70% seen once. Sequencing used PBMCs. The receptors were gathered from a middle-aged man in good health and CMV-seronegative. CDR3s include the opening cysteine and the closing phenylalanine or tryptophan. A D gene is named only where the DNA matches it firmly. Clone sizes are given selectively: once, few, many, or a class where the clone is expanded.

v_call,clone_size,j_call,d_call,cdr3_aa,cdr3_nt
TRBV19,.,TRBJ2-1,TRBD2,CASSTASGLAGSYNEQFF,TGTGCCAGTAGTACCGCCTCGGGGCTAGCGGGGTCCTACAATGAGCAGTTCTTC
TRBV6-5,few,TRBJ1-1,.,CASSSDSMNTEAFF,TGTGCCAGCAGCTCTGACAGCATGAACACTGAAGCTTTCTTT
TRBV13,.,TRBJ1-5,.,CASSLGSGALQPQHF,TGTGCCAGCAGCTTAGGATCAGGGGCGCTTCAGCCCCAGCATTTT
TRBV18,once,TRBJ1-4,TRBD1,CASSPEGQSTANEKLFF,TGTGCCAGCTCACCTGAGGGACAGAGCACCGCTAATGAAAAACTGTTTTTT
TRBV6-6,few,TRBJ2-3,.,CASSYGGGARGDTQYF,TGTGCCAGCAGTTACGGGGGGGGCGCTAGAGGGGATACGCAGTATTTT
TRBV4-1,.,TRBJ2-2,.,CASSQDSAGGELFF,TGCGCCAGCAGCCAAGACTCTGCGGGCGGGGAGCTGTTTTTT
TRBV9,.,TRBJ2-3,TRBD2,CASSVSGGTPGTQYF,TGTGCCAGCAGCGTCTCGGGAGGGACCCCCGGTACGCAGTATTTT
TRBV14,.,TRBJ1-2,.,CASSQAQDYGYTF,TGTGCCAGCAGCCAAGCACAGGACTATGGCTACACCTTC
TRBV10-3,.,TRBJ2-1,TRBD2,CATRAPSGLYNEQFF,TGTGCCACCCGAGCGCCTAGCGGGCTTTACAATGAGCAGTTCTTC
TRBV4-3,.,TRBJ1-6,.,CASSQGDGSGSSYNSPLHF,TGCGCCAGCAGCCAAGGCGACGGGTCGGGAAGCTCCTATAATTCACCCCTCCACTTT
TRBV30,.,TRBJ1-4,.,CAWSPLVRNEKLFF,TGTGCCTGGAGTCCTCTGGTCCGGAATGAAAAACTGTTTTTT
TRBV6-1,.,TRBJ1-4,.,CASSEAPREVGEKLFF,TGTGCCAGCAGTGAAGCCCCCAGGGAGGTTGGCGAAAAACTGTTTTTT
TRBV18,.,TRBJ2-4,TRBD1,CASSPPGTAENIQYF,TGTGCCAGCTCACCCCCCGGGACAGCCGAAAACATTCAGTACTTC
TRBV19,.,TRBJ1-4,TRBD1,CASSIAPGQAIHRLFF,TGTGCCAGTAGTATAGCCCCGGGACAGGCCATACATCGGCTGTTTTTT
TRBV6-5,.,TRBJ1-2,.,CASSYTHQGYYGYTF,TGTGCCAGCAGTTACACACATCAGGGTTACTATGGCTACACCTTC
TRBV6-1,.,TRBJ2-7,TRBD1,CASSAPGTGTYEQYF,TGTGCCAGCAGTGCTCCCGGGACAGGGACCTACGAGCAGTACTTC
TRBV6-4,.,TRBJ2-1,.,CASSDSGWAPLFYNEQFF,TGTGCCAGCAGTGACTCCGGTTGGGCCCCACTCTTCTACAATGAGCAGTTCTTC
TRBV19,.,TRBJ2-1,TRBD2,CASSIRGRRSYNEQFF,TGTGCCAGTAGTATCCGCGGGAGAAGGTCCTACAATGAGCAGTTCTTC
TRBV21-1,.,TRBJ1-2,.,CASSGEDRGLGGYTF,TGTGCCAGCAGCGGAGAGGACAGGGGGTTGGGAGGCTACACCTTC
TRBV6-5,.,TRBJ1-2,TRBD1,CASSRDRGGNYGYTF,TGTGCCAGCAGCCGTGACAGGGGCGGGAACTATGGCTACACCTTC
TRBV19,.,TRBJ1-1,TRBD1,CASSIRAGGVTEAFF,TGTGCCAGTAGTATCAGGGCAGGGGGCGTCACTGAAGCTTTCTTT
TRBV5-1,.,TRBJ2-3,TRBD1,CASTQTGGGTDTQYF,TGCGCCAGCACCCAGACAGGGGGGGGCACAGATACGCAGTATTTT
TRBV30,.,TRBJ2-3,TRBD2,CAWSDPTGGGSRAQYF,TGTGCCTGGAGCGACCCGACGGGCGGGGGGTCAAGGGCGCAGTATTTT
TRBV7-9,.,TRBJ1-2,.,CASSPWPERERDGYTF,TGTGCCAGCAGCCCCTGGCCCGAGAGGGAACGGGATGGCTACACCTTC
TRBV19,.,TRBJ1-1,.,CASSPPPRGMNTEAFF,TGTGCCAGTAGTCCTCCCCCCAGGGGAATGAACACTGAAGCTTTCTTT
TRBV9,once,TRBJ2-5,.,CASSVAPGETQYF,TGTGCCAGCAGCGTAGCGCCGGGAGAGACCCAGTACTTC
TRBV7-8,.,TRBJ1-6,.,CASSSRVKNSPLHF,TGTGCCAGCAGCTCCCGGGTAAAAAATTCACCCCTCCACTTT
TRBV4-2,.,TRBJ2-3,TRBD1,CASSQEFGQGTDTQYF,TGTGCCAGCAGCCAAGAGTTCGGACAGGGCACAGATACGCAGTATTTT
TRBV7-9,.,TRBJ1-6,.,CASSLGWAGDNSPLHF,TGTGCCAGCAGCTTAGGGTGGGCGGGCGATAATTCACCCCTCCACTTT
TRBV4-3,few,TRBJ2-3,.,CASSQDRPDTQYF,TGCGCCAGCAGCCAAGATCGTCCAGATACGCAGTATTTT
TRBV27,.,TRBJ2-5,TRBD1,CASGTDREETQYF,TGTGCCAGCGGGACGGACAGGGAAGAGACCCAGTACTTC
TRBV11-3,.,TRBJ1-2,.,CASSRGGLYGYTF,TGTGCCAGCAGCCGCGGGGGGCTCTATGGCTACACCTTC
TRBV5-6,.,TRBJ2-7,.,CASSPYPGGREQYF,TGTGCCAGCAGCCCCTACCCGGGGGGCCGCGAGCAGTACTTC
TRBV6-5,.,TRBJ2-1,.,CASIQGGSNEQFF,TGTGCCAGCATCCAGGGTGGGTCGAATGAGCAGTTCTTC